This T cell receptor beta chain is drawn from a study of identical twins. This clonotype was seen repeatedly, ten times or more. Its antigen remains unidentified. Study conclusions and caveats: Analyses of zero insertions could, in part, be confounded by invariant MAIT and iNKT cells. Memory repertoires showed no such pattern, whereas abundant cord blood beta clonotypes carried fewer insertions.

The CDR3 contains 19 residues. V lost 2 bases to trimming and J lost 3 bases, with 20 bases between them. CDR1 is SGHAT and CDR2 is FQDESV in the germline V gene (reference sequence). A universal primer site arose from template switching, and cDNA bore unique molecular identifiers. A single record per CDR3 protein comes from TCRdb applying MiXCR to the 5' RACE reads. The sample lists 750,000 to 950,000 distinct CDR3 sequences, 10% to 15% occurring once. The sample was also linked to a second study, of yellow fever vaccine responses in identical twins.

Sequenced input: PBMCs. This chain joins TRBV11-1 and TRBJ2-6, with D hard to call. This receptor was taken from a woman aged 18-29 years in good health. The CDR3 here is CASSLSVRFLDFGANVLTF. The CDR3 bases are TGTGCCAGCAGCTTAAGTGTCCGATTCCTCGACTTTGGGGCCAACGTCCTGACTTTC.